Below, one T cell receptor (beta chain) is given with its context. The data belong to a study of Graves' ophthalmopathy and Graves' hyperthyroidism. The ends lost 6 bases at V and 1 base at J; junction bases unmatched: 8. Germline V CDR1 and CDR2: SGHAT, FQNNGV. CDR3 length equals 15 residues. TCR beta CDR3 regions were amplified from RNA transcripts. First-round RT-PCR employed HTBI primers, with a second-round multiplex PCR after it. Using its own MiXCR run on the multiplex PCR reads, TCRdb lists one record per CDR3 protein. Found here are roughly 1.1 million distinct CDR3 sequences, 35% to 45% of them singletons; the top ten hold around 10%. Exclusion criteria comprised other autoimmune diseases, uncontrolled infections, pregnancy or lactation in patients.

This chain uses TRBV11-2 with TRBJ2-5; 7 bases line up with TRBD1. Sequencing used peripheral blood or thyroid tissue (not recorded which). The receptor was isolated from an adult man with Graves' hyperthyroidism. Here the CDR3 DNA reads TGTGCCAGCAGTTGGTGGACAGGAGGCCAAGAGACCCAGTACTTC. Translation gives CASSWWTGGQETQYF.